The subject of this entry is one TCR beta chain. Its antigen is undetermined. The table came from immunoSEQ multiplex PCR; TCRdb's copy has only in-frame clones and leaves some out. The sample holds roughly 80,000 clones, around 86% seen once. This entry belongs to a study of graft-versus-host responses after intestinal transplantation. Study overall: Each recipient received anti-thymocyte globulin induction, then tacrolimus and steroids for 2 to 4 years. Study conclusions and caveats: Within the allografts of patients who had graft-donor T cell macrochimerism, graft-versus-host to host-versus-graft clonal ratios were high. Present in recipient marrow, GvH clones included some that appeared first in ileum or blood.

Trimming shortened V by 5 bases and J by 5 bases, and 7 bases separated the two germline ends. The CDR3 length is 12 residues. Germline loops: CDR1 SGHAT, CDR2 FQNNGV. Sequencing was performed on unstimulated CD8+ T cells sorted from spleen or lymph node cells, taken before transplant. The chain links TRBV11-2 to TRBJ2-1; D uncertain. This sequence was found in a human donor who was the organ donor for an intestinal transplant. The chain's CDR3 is CASSLRDNEQFF. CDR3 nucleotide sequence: TGTGCCAGCAGCCTCCGGGACAATGAGCAGTTCTTC.